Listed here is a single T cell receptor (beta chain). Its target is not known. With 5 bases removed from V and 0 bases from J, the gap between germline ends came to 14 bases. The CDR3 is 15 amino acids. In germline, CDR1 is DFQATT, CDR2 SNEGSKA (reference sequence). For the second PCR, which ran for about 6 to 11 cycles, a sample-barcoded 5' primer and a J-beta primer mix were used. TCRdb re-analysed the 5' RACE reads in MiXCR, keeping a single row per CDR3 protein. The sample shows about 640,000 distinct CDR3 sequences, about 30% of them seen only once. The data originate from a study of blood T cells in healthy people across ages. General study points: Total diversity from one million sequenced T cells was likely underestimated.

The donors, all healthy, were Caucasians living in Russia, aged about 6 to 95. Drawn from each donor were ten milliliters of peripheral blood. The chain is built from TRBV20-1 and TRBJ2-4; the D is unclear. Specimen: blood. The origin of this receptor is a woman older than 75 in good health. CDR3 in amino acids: CSAGRWMLAKNIQYF. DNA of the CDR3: TGCAGTGCTGGCAGATGGATGCTAGCCAAAAACATTCAGTACTTC.